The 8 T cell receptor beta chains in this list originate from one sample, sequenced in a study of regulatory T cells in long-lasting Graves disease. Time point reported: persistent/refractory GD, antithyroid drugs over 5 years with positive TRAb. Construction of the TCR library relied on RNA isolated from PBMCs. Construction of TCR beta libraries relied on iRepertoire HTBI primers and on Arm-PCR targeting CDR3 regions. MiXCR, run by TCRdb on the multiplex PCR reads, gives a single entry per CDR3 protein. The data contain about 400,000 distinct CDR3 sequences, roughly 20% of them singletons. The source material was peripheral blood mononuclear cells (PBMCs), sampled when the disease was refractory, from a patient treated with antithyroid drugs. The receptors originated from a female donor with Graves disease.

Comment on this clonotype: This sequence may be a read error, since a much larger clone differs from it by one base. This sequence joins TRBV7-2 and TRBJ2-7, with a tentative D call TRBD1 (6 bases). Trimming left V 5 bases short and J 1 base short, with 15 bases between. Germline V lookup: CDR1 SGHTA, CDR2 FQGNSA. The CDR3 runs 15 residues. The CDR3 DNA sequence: TGTGCCAGCAGCGAGTGGGGGACACAATCCTACGAGCAGTACTTC. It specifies CASSEWGTQSYEQYF.

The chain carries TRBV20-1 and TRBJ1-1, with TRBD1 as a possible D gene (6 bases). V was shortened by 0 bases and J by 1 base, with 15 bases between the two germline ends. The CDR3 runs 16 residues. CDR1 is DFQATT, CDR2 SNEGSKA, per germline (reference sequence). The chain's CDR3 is CSARDPSAGANTEAFF. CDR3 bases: TGCAGTGCTAGAGATCCCAGCGCAGGGGCGAACACTGAAGCTTTCTTT.

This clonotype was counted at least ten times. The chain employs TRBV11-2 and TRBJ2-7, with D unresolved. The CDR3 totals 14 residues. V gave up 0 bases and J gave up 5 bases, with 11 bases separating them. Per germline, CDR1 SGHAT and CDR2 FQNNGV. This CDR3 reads CASSLDPTRHEQYF. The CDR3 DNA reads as TGTGCCAGCAGCTTAGACCCTACAAGGCACGAGCAGTACTTC.

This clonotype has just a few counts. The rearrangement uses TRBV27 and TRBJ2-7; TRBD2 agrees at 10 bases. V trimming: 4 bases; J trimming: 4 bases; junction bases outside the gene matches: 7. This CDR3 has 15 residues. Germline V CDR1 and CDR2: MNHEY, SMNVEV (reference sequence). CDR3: CASSSLGTSEYEQYF. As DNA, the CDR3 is TGTGCCAGCAGTTCACTAGGGACTAGCGAGTACGAGCAGTACTTC.

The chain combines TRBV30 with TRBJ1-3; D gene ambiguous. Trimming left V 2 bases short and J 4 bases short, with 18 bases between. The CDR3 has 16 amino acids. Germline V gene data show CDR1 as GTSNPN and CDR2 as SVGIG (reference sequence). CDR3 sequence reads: CAWSSTPTLSGNTIYF. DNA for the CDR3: TGTGCCTGGAGTTCCACACCGACCTTATCGGGAAACACCATATATTTT.

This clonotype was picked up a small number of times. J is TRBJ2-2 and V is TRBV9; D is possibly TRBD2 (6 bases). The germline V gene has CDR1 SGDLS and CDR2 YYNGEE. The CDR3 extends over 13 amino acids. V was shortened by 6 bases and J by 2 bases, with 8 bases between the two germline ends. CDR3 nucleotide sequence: TGTGCCAGCACGGGACTCAACACCGGGGAGCTGTTTTTT. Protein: CASTGLNTGELFF.

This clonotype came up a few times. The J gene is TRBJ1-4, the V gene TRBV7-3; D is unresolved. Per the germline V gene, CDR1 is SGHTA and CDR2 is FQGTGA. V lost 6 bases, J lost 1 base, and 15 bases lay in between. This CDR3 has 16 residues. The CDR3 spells CASRVGGGGTNEKLFF. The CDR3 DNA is TGTGCCAGCAGGGTGGGAGGAGGAGGAACTAATGAAAAACTGTTTTTT.

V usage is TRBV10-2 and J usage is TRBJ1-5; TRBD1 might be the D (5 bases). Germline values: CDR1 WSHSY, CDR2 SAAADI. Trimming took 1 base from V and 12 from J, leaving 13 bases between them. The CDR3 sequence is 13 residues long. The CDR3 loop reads CASSEYRGGLQHF. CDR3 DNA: TGCGCCAGCAGTGAGTATAGGGGTGGGCTCCAGCATTTT.